The 32 T cell receptor beta chains below all came from one sample that was sequenced in a study of T cell changes during pregnancy in multiple sclerosis. The table came from immunoSEQ multiplex PCR; TCRdb's copy has only in-frame clones and leaves some out. Here the sample spans about 57,000 clones, under 95% being singletons. The source material was CD4+ T cells from peripheral blood mononuclear cells, sampled in the second trimester of pregnancy. The receptors come from a female donor with multiple sclerosis, enrolled in a pregnancy study.

V usage is TRBV25-1 and J usage is TRBJ2-7, with D maybe TRBD2 (5 bases). CDR3 length equals 13 residues. The V gene's germline CDR1 is MGHDK and CDR2 SYGVNS. V was shortened by 1 base and J by 10 bases, with 14 bases between the two germline ends. CDR3 sequence: CASSESRGTRQYF. The CDR3 DNA sequence: TGTGCCAGCAGTGAATCTCGAGGAACTAGACAGTACTTC.

The gene calls are TRBV30 and TRBJ1-5; 8 bases align to TRBD1. After removal of 3 bases from V and 3 bases from J, the junction contained 7 bases not matched to a gene. Germline assignment: CDR1 GTSNPN and CDR2 SVGIG (reference sequence). CDR3 length equals 15 residues. The CDR3 loop reads CAWRPAQGVNQPQHF. DNA of the CDR3: TGTGCCTGGAGACCCGCACAGGGGGTCAATCAGCCCCAGCATTTT.

The chain joins TRBV7-2 to TRBJ1-5; D ambiguous. The CDR3 runs to 13 residues. Germline V lookup: CDR1 SGHTA, CDR2 FQGNSA. Trimming removed 5 bases from V and 6 bases from J, with 11 bases in between. Here the CDR3 DNA reads TGTGCCAGCAGCCCGAGAGGCGGTCAGCCCCAGCATTTT. It specifies CASSPRGGQPQHF.

The CDR3 DNA reads TGTGCCAGCAGGTTCACAGGGGGCCCAGACTATGGCTACACCTTC. Translating it yields CASRFTGGPDYGYTF. The chain has TRBV27 and TRBJ1-2, with TRBD1 matching over 9 bases. With 6 bases clipped from V and 3 bases from J, the junction kept 8 bases outside the gene matches. The CDR3 extends over 15 amino acids. The germline CDR1 and CDR2 sequences are MNHEY and SMNVEV (reference sequence).

The chain carries TRBV6-5 and TRBJ2-3; 9 bases are shared with TRBD1. The CDR3 consists of 15 residues. The germline V gene has CDR1 MNHEY and CDR2 SVGAGI. Trimming at V came to 5 bases and at J to 7 bases, leaving 10 bases not matched to a gene. The CDR3 loop reads CASSLPGQGYHTQYF. Here the CDR3 DNA reads TGTGCCAGCAGTCTCCCGGGACAGGGATACCATACGCAGTATTTT.

This chain joins TRBV29-1 and TRBJ2-7; 8 nucleotides align to TRBD1. This CDR3 is built from 13 residues. V shed 5 bases, J shed 0 bases, and the junction held 3 bases outside the gene matches. Germline V gene lookup returns CDR1 SQVTM and CDR2 ANQGSEA. CDR3 sequence: CSVQGAGSYEQYF. DNA of the CDR3: TGCAGCGTTCAGGGGGCGGGCTCCTACGAGCAGTACTTC.

The chain links TRBV27 to TRBJ2-7; D might be TRBD2 (5 bases). Germline-derived CDR1 and CDR2 are MNHEY and SMNVEV (reference sequence). Trimming shortened V by 6 bases and J by 5 bases, and 17 bases separated the two germline ends. This CDR3 has 14 residues. The CDR3 DNA reads TGTGCCAGCAGGGTCCTAGCCTCCTACCACGAGCAGTACTTC. It codes for CASRVLASYHEQYF.

The chain employs TRBV4-2 and TRBJ1-6; no clear D. Germline CDR1 reads LGHNA; CDR2 reads YNFKEQ. Trimming removed 0 bases at V and 9 bases at J, with 6 bases between. This CDR3 region has 13 residues. CDR3 sequence: CASSQDLSSPLHF. For the CDR3, the DNA is TGTGCCAGCAGCCAAGATCTGTCTTCACCCCTCCACTTT.

The chain joins TRBV5-6 to TRBJ1-5, with D hard to call. The germline V gene encodes CDR1 SGHDT and CDR2 YYEEEE. Trimming removed 0 bases at V and 6 bases at J, with 10 bases between. The CDR3 spans 14 residues. The CDR3 DNA follows: TGTGCCAGCAGCTTGGCCGGGAGTCTTCAGCCCCAGCATTTT. It is translated as CASSLAGSLQPQHF.

This chain joins TRBV9 and TRBJ2-1, with TRBD2 matching 14 bases. J gave up 5 bases and V 0 bases, and 13 bases lay outside the gene matches. The germline gives CDR1 SGDLS, CDR2 YYNGEE. The CDR3 spans 20 residues. The chain's CDR3 is CASSVGLGLAGGRTNNEQFF. CDR3 bases: TGTGCCAGCAGCGTAGGGCTTGGACTAGCGGGAGGTCGAACAAACAATGAGCAGTTCTTC.

The chain employs TRBV19 and TRBJ1-5; possible D gene TRBD1, 6 bases. CDR1 and CDR2 from the germline V gene are LNHDA and SQIVND (reference sequence). This CDR3 has 13 amino acids. The V gene lost 6 bases and the J gene lost 5 bases, with 11 bases spanning the gap. The CDR3 is CASRTRTDQPQHF. The DNA of the CDR3 is TGTGCCAGTAGGACGAGGACAGATCAGCCCCAGCATTTT.

The genes are TRBV5-1 and TRBJ1-3; D not certain. Between the trimmed V and J ends, which lost 4 bases and 0 bases, there was a span of 8 bases. Germline loops: CDR1 SGHRS, CDR2 YFSETQ. The CDR3 consists of 14 residues. CDR3 loop: CASSPSISGNTIYF. CDR3 DNA: TGCGCCAGCAGCCCAAGCATCTCTGGAAACACCATATATTTT.

The chain joins TRBV27 to TRBJ1-1; 7 bases agree with TRBD1. The CDR3 runs 19 residues. With V trimmed by 1 base and J by 2 bases, 16 bases remained unmatched. From germline, CDR1 is MNHEY and CDR2 SMNVEV (reference sequence). This CDR3 reads CASSLLREFPQGRNTEAFF. In DNA, the CDR3 is TGTGCCAGCAGTTTATTGAGGGAATTCCCACAGGGGAGAAACACTGAAGCTTTCTTT.

The chain recombines TRBV6-5 with TRBJ1-1; D gene unclear. The V end lost 2 bases, the J end lost 4 bases, and 11 bases lay between the germline ends. The CDR3 spans 14 residues. The germline V gene has CDR1 MNHEY and CDR2 SVGAGI. CDR3 in DNA: TGTGCCAGCAGTTACCCCGGTGTCGGCACTGAAGCTTTCTTT. Translation gives CASSYPGVGTEAFF.

The chain uses TRBV6-1 and TRBJ2-7; D is perhaps TRBD1 (5 bases). Germline V lookup: CDR1 MNHNS, CDR2 SASEGT. The CDR3 contains 12 residues. V lost 8 bases, J lost 7 bases, and 15 bases lay in between. CDR3 region: CASGVRGREQYF. The CDR3 nucleotides are TGTGCCAGCGGTGTAAGGGGAAGGGAGCAGTACTTC.

J is TRBJ2-7 and V is TRBV5-1; TRBD1 matches 7 bases. The CDR3 length is 15 residues. Germline loops: CDR1 SGHRS, CDR2 YFSETQ. The J segment lost 6 bases and the V segment lost 0 bases, leaving 9 bases of the junction unmatched. CDR3 sequence reads: CASSLGSGGRGEQYF. The CDR3 coding sequence is TGCGCCAGCAGCTTGGGATCAGGGGGACGGGGCGAGCAGTACTTC.

The J gene is TRBJ2-3, the V gene TRBV23-1, with D maybe TRBD2 (6 bases). TRBV23-1 is treated as an ORF (open reading frame) with a function not yet certain. The CDR3 extends over 16 amino acids. V lost 5 bases and J lost 4, with 19 bases in between. CDR3: CASSSISGGMPDTQYF. CDR3 sequence (DNA): TGCGCCAGCAGTTCAATCTCCGGAGGGATGCCAGATACGCAGTATTTT.

The count of this clone is one. This rearrangement joins TRBV7-3 to TRBJ1-6; D not resolved. The ends were cut back, 0 bases at V and 7 bases at J, with 7 bases in the middle. This CDR3 region has 14 residues. CDR1 SGHTA and CDR2 FQGTGA come from the germline V gene. The CDR3 bases are TGTGCCAGCAGCTTAACGGAGGCAAATTCACCCCTCCACTTT. Amino acids: CASSLTEANSPLHF.

The chain is built from TRBV5-1 and TRBJ1-4, with a tentative D call TRBD1 (6 bases). Trimming removed 1 base at V and 5 bases at J, with 12 bases between. There are 15 residues in the CDR3. Germline loops: CDR1 SGHRS, CDR2 YFSETQ. As DNA, the CDR3 is TGCGCCAGCAGCTTGCTATGGACAGCGAATGAAAAACTGTTTTTT. Its translation: CASSLLWTANEKLFF.

This rearrangement joins TRBV5-4 to TRBJ2-5; a possible D gene is TRBD2 (5 bases). CDR1 and CDR2 from the germline V gene are SGHNT and YYREEE (reference sequence). The CDR3 totals 13 residues. V shed 2 bases and J shed 5 bases, with 10 bases lying between them. CDR3 nucleotide sequence: TGTGCCAGCAGCTTAGAACAGCGGGAGACCCAGTACTTC. Translation: CASSLEQRETQYF. Variable domain in full (rest from reference TRBV5-4 and TRBJ2-5): ETGVTQSPTHLIKTRGQQVTLRCSSQSGHNTVSWYQQALGQGPQFIFQYYREEENGRGNFPPRFSGLQFPNYSSELNVNALELDDSALYLCASSLEQRETQYFGPGTRLLVL.

The chain employs TRBV19 and TRBJ2-2; TRBD2 matches at 10 bases. Germline V lookup: CDR1 LNHDA, CDR2 SQIVND (reference sequence). This CDR3 region has 16 residues. The trim removed 5 bases at V and 5 bases at J, leaving 8 bases unmatched. CDR3 amino acids: CASSWDLAGETGELFF. In DNA, the CDR3 is TGTGCCAGTAGTTGGGATCTAGCGGGAGAGACCGGGGAGCTGTTTTTT.

The chain links TRBV28 to TRBJ2-3; 14 bases match TRBD2. The length of the CDR3 is 17 residues. Per the germline V gene, CDR1 is MDHEN and CDR2 is SYDVKM. V was pared by 6 bases and J by 5 bases, with 10 bases of the junction left unmatched. In nucleotides, the CDR3 is TGTGCCAGCAGACCTGCCGGGACTAGCGGGAGAGAAGATACGCAGTATTTT. Translation: CASRPAGTSGREDTQYF.

In this sample, this clone turned up once. The chain couples TRBV6-1 to TRBJ1-1; D ambiguous. V was cut by 11 bases and J by 3 bases, with 16 bases left in between. The germline V gene encodes CDR1 MNHNS and CDR2 SASEGT. This CDR3 contains 13 residues. In DNA, the CDR3 is TGTGCCCACCGTGATATGGCGGACACTGAAGCTTTCTTT. It translates to CAHRDMADTEAFF.

The chain uses TRBV5-1 and TRBJ2-7; 8 nucleotides agree with TRBD1. The CDR3 consists of 15 residues. Germline trimming cut 1 base from V and 1 base from J; bases unmatched to any gene: 4. Germline V lookup: CDR1 SGHRS, CDR2 YFSETQ. CDR3 DNA sequence: TGCGCCAGCAGCTTGCTCCAGGGGGCATCCTACGAGCAGTACTTC. Protein product: CASSLLQGASYEQYF.

This chain links TRBV9 with TRBJ2-2; possibly TRBD2 for D (6 bases). The CDR3 consists of 15 residues. Germline V gene data show CDR1 as SGDLS and CDR2 as YYNGEE. V was clipped by 3 bases and J by 6 bases, with 15 bases between them. The CDR3: CASSARSTRSGELFF. The CDR3 nucleotides read TGTGCCAGCAGCGCCCGATCGACTAGATCCGGGGAGCTGTTTTTT.

The rearrangement uses TRBV27 and TRBJ2-7, with 8 bases lining up with TRBD1. Germline V gene sequence: CDR1 MNHEY, CDR2 SMNVEV (reference sequence). The CDR3 spans 16 residues. Trimming cost V 5 bases and J 2 bases; bases outside gene matches: 11. The CDR3: CASSLNTGTGPYEQYF. CDR3 bases: TGTGCCAGCAGTCTTAACACCGGGACAGGCCCCTACGAGCAGTACTTC.

V is TRBV5-1 and J is TRBJ2-1, with TRBD1 identical over 12 bases. V was clipped by 4 bases and J by 5 bases; unmatched bases: 4. This CDR3 is built from 15 residues. Germline values: CDR1 SGHRS, CDR2 YFSETQ. The CDR3: CASSEGQGAHNEQFF. The CDR3 DNA reads as TGCGCCAGCAGCGAGGGACAGGGGGCCCACAATGAGCAGTTCTTC.

This chain connects TRBV5-4 to TRBJ2-5, with TRBD1 as a possible D gene (6 bases). Trimming took off 5 bases at V and 5 bases at J, with 19 bases between the two ends. This CDR3 is built from 15 residues. The germline V gene encodes CDR1 SGHNT and CDR2 YYREEE (reference sequence). The CDR3 sequence is CASSWAATGGETQYF. The CDR3, as DNA: TGTGCCAGCAGTTGGGCCGCGACAGGTGGGGAGACCCAGTACTTC.

The chain recombines TRBV11-2 with TRBJ2-7; D is perhaps TRBD1 (6 bases). This CDR3 comprises 16 residues. Trimming pared 5 bases from V and 2 bases from J, leaving 19 bases between. Germline V gene lookup returns CDR1 SGHAT and CDR2 FQNNGV. The DNA for the CDR3 is TGTGCCAGCAGCCCCACCAAGACAGGCCATACCTACGAGCAGTACTTC. It specifies CASSPTKTGHTYEQYF.

The chain couples TRBV2 to TRBJ2-1, with 8 nucleotides matching TRBD2. CDR1 and CDR2 from the germline V gene are SNHLY and FYNNEI. The trim removed 7 bases at V and 2 bases at J, leaving 10 bases unmatched. The CDR3 consists of 16 residues. For the CDR3, the DNA is TGTGCCAGCACGGGTTCCCGGGGGGGGCCCTACAATGAGCAGTTCTTC. This codes for CASTGSRGGPYNEQFF.

This clone occurred once. V gene TRBV5-1 combines with J gene TRBJ2-7; 10 bases line up with TRBD2. V lost 0 bases and J lost 5; bases outside the gene matches: 8. Germline V CDR1 and CDR2: SGHRS, YFSETQ. The CDR3 totals 16 residues. DNA for the CDR3: TGCGCCAGCAGCTTGGTGGGAGCGGGGGGGCCGGACGAGCAGTACTTC. It specifies CASSLVGAGGPDEQYF. The complete variable domain, with remaining parts taken from reference TRBV5-1 and TRBJ2-7, reads KAGVTQTPRYLIKTRGQQVTLSCSPISGHRSVSWYQQTPGQGLQFLFEYFSETQRNKGNFPGRFSGRQFSNSRSEMNVSTLELGDSALYLCASSLVGAGGPDEQYFGPGTRLTVT.

The gene calls are TRBV29-1 and TRBJ1-2; D call uncertain. Per germline, CDR1 SQVTM and CDR2 ANQGSEA. This CDR3 contains 12 residues. Trimming took off 6 bases at V and 0 bases at J, with 8 bases between the two ends. As DNA, the CDR3 is TGCAGCGTGGGAGATTCTAACTATGGCTACACCTTC. Amino acid sequence: CSVGDSNYGYTF.